This TCR beta chain is drawn from a study of T cells in Graves' hyperthyroidism and ophthalmopathy. In the study overall: Any treatment followed the collection of peripheral blood at initial diagnosis. Study findings and constraints: In the blood, most expanded thyroid clonotypes above 0.001 appeared as well. Model-based prediction identified ophthalmopathy a median approximately 6 months prior to its onset.

Patients showing uncontrolled infection, other autoimmune disease, pregnancy or lactation were ineligible. The investigators amplified TCR beta CDR3 regions from RNA transcripts. When the TCR CDR3 underwent first-round RT-PCR, the HTBI primer set was used. TCRdb re-called the multiplex PCR reads through MiXCR, storing one row per CDR3 protein. The data show about 330,000 distinct CDR3 sequences, approximately 15% seen once. As for this clonotype: Its antigen is currently unknown.

There are 17 residues in the CDR3. Germline CDR1 is PRHDT and CDR2 is FYEKMQ (reference sequence). Trimming removed 7 bases from V and 5 bases from J, with 26 bases in between. Sequenced sample: blood. The gene calls are TRBV13 and TRBJ1-2; D possibly corresponds to TRBD1 (5 bases). This sequence was found in a woman in her 40s with Graves' ophthalmopathy. CDR3 nucleotides: TGTGCCAGCACCTTTAGGGGCAGGGTGATGGAAGGGTATGGCTACACCTTC. It specifies CASTFRGRVMEGYGYTF.